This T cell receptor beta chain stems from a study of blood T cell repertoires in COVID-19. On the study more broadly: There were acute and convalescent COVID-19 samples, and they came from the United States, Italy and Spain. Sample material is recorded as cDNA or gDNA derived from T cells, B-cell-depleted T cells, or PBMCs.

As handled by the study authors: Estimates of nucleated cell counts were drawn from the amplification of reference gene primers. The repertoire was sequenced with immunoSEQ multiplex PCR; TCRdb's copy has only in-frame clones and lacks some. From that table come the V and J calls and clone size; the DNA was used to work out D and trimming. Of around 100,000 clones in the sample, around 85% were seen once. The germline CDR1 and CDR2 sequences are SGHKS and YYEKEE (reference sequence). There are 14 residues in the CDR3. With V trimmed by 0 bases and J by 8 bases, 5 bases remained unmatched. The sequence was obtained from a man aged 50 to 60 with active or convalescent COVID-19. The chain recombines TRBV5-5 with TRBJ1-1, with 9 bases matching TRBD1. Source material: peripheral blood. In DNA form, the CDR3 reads TGTGCCAGCAGCTTGGGGACAGGGGACCCCGAAGCTTTCTTT. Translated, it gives CASSLGTGDPEAFF.